The clone carrying this T cell receptor beta chain was counted ten times or more. Its antigen is not identified. These data originate in a study of CD8 T cells in ankylosing spondylitis. Making the TCR beta libraries involved quantitative 5'-RACE with molecular barcodes. TCRdb itself ran the 5' RACE reads through MiXCR, one entry per CDR3 protein. The repertoire holds tens of thousands of distinct CDR3 sequences, with around 3.8% as singletons. Study-wide results and limits: Certain motif variants had earlier appeared in reactive arthritis synovial fluid and blood. Enrichment of disease-linked clones was reportedly significant in matched ankylosing spondylitis synovial fluid. There was a TCR beta motif, made of several highly homologous variants, that appeared characteristic of ankylosing spondylitis blood.

The CDR3 is 15 residues long. Between the trimmed V and J ends, which lost 0 bases and 0 bases, there was a span of 7 bases. CDR1 is SGDLS, CDR2 YYNGEE, per germline. V usage is TRBV9 and J usage is TRBJ2-1, with D unclear. Specimen: blood, either unsorted or a sorted T cell fraction (not recorded which). The clonotype was recovered from a female donor with ankylosing spondylitis or in good health (not recorded which). The CDR3 nucleotides are TGTGCCAGCAGCGTAGACACCAGCTCCTACAATGAGCAGTTCTTC. Translation gives CASSVDTSSYNEQFF.